Below, 17 T cell receptor beta chains from the same sample are listed, as sequenced in a study of T-cell memory formation after mild COVID-19. TCRdb recomputed calls from the 5' RACE reads with MiXCR, one row per CDR3 protein. Here the sample spans about half a million distinct CDR3 sequences, about 20% being singletons. Input material: PBMCs or a T cell subset sorted from them (not recorded which). These receptors were collected from an adult woman who had mild COVID-19 (a few samples of this study predate the infection). Cell type and time point are not known.

Only a few counts were recorded for this clonotype. V and J are TRBV2 and TRBJ2-1; 11 nucleotides line up with TRBD2. Germline assignment: CDR1 SNHLY and CDR2 FYNNEI. The CDR3 runs to 15 residues. The V segment lost 7 bases and the J segment 4 bases; nucleotides outside the gene matches: 6. CDR3 protein: CASTYTSGGYNEQFF. CDR3 DNA: TGTGCCAGCACCTATACTAGCGGGGGTTACAATGAGCAGTTCTTC.

This chain joins TRBV24-1 and TRBJ2-7; 9 bases fit TRBD1. The CDR3 contains 13 residues. The V gene end was trimmed by 5 bases and the J gene end by 6 bases; junction bases not matched to a gene: 4. Germline-derived CDR1 and CDR2 are KGHDR and SFDVKD. Here the CDR3 DNA reads TGTGCCACCAGTGCGGGACAGGGAGGCGAGCAGTACTTC. It codes for CATSAGQGGEQYF.

A few counts support this clonotype. This chain joins TRBV4-1 and TRBJ2-2; D is tentatively TRBD1 or TRBD2 (5 bases each). This CDR3 has 15 residues. Per germline, CDR1 MGHRA and CDR2 YSYEKL. V gave up 3 bases and J gave up 6 bases, with 14 bases separating them. The CDR3 sequence: CASSQELGDPGELFF. CDR3 bases: TGCGCCAGCAGCCAGGAATTGGGGGACCCCGGGGAGCTGTTTTTT.

The sample holds a few counts of this clonotype. J is TRBJ1-1 and V is TRBV29-1; unclear D gene. CDR3 size: 12 residues. Germline V gene lookup returns CDR1 SQVTM and CDR2 ANQGSEA. Trimming removed 1 base at V and 7 bases at J, with 10 bases between. The CDR3 region has the DNA TGCAGCGTTGAAGTCCTCAGAGTTGAAGCTTTCTTT. Translation: CSVEVLRVEAFF. Based on the CDR3 plus reference TRBV29-1 and TRBJ1-1, the full variable domain is SAVISQKPSRDICQRGTSLTIQCQVDSQVTMMFWYRQQPGQSLTLIATANQGSEATYESGFVIDKFPISRPNLTFSTLTVSNMSPEDSSIYLCSVEVLRVEAFFGQGTRLTVV.

In its sample, this clonotype was seen a few times. This chain links TRBV5-1 with TRBJ2-2; 14 nucleotides line up with TRBD2. Trimming took 0 bases from V and 4 from J; bases not matched to a gene: 5. The CDR3 has 18 amino acids. Germline V CDR1 and CDR2: SGHRS, YFSETQ. Here the CDR3 DNA reads TGCGCCAGCAGCTTGGGGGGACTAGCGGGAGAATCCACCGGGGAGCTGTTTTTT. Protein sequence: CASSLGGLAGESTGELFF.

This clonotype was observed a handful of times. The chain combines TRBV30 with TRBJ1-1; unclear D gene. The CDR3 loop spans 13 amino acids. Per the germline V gene, CDR1 is GTSNPN and CDR2 is SVGIG (reference sequence). With 5 bases removed from V and 1 base from J, the gap between germline ends came to 11 bases. The CDR3 loop is CAWPTIQNTEAFF. Here the CDR3 DNA reads TGTGCCTGGCCTACTATACAGAACACTGAAGCTTTCTTT.

This clonotype was detected only a few times. The chain is built from TRBV27 and TRBJ2-1; the D is unclear. The CDR3 consists of 16 residues. The germline gives CDR1 MNHEY, CDR2 SMNVEV (reference sequence). V was clipped by 4 bases and J by 7 bases, with 20 bases between them. The CDR3 nucleotides read TGTGCCAGCAGTTCCCCCCGTCGGACCCCTAGAAATGAGCAGTTCTTC. Translated: CASSSPRRTPRNEQFF.

In its sample, this clonotype was seen a few times. This rearrangement joins TRBV5-1 to TRBJ2-5; 7 nucleotides match TRBD2. CDR3 size: 16 residues. The germline gives CDR1 SGHRS, CDR2 YFSETQ. V shed 0 bases and J 0 bases; nucleotides not matched to a gene: 5. The CDR3 spells CASSLDPGGYQETQYF. CDR3 sequence (DNA): TGCGCCAGCAGCTTGGATCCGGGGGGTTACCAAGAGACCCAGTACTTC.

The chain carries TRBV2 and TRBJ2-1, with D perhaps given as TRBD1 or TRBD2 (5 bases each). The CDR3 extends over 12 amino acids. Germline assignment: CDR1 SNHLY and CDR2 FYNNEI. The V gene lost 8 bases and the J gene lost 3 bases, with 8 bases spanning the gap. CDR3 sequence: CASWDHYNEQFF. CDR3 bases: TGTGCCAGCTGGGACCACTACAATGAGCAGTTCTTC.

This clonotype has at least ten counts. The CDR3 here is CASSIDTSGRTDTQYF. CDR3 nucleotide sequence: TGTGCCAGTAGTATAGATACTAGCGGCCGCACAGATACGCAGTATTTT. The chain links TRBV19 to TRBJ2-3, with 8 bases that match TRBD2. CDR3 length equals 16 residues. Per germline, CDR1 LNHDA and CDR2 SQIVND (reference sequence). Unmatched junction bases numbered 3, after V lost 0 bases and J lost 1 base.

The CDR3 sequence: CASSFVNQPQHF. In DNA form, the CDR3 reads TGTGCCAGCAGCTTTGTCAATCAGCCCCAGCATTTT. This chain uses TRBV7-2 with TRBJ1-5, with D unresolved. Germline CDR1 SGHTA, CDR2 FQGNSA. The V end lost 3 bases, the J end lost 3 bases, and 3 bases lay between the germline ends. The CDR3 totals 12 residues.

In this sample, this clonotype turned up a few times. The CDR3 DNA reads as TGTGCCAGCAGCCAACCGACAGGGGGTTCAATAGTTGACACTGAAGCTTTCTTT. Its translation is CASSQPTGGSIVDTEAFF. The V and J genes are TRBV7-6 and TRBJ1-1; TRBD1 agrees at 9 bases. CDR1 and CDR2 (germline): SGHVS, FNYEAQ. J gave up 3 bases and V 5 bases, and 16 bases lay outside the gene matches. This CDR3 is 18 amino acids long.

This clonotype turned up a few times. This chain joins TRBV30 and TRBJ2-1; maybe TRBD1 (6 bases). Trimming removed 3 bases from V and 9 bases from J, with 15 bases in between. The CDR3 runs 13 residues. Germline CDR1 GTSNPN, CDR2 SVGIG (reference sequence). CDR3 nucleotide sequence: TGTGCCTGGAGCGAAAGACAGGAGGCTGAGCAGTTCTTC. This encodes CAWSERQEAEQFF.

This clonotype has more than one count but fewer than ten. This chain links TRBV7-9 with TRBJ1-1; D ambiguous. This CDR3 is built from 14 residues. V lost 3 bases and J lost 4, with 12 bases in between. Germline CDR1 SEHNR, CDR2 FQNEAQ (reference sequence). As DNA, the CDR3 is TGTGCCAGCAGCTTTGAGCTTGAAGGCACTGAAGCTTTCTTT. Translating it yields CASSFELEGTEAFF.

This clonotype was detected a few times. The chain joins TRBV18 to TRBJ2-3; TRBD1 aligns across 9 bases. The germline V gene encodes CDR1 KGHSH and CDR2 LQKENI. Trimming cost V 3 bases and J 6 bases; bases outside gene matches: 4. The CDR3 runs to 14 residues. In DNA, the CDR3 is TGTGCCAGCTCACCCCTTGGGACAGGGGATACGCAGTATTTT. Translating it yields CASSPLGTGDTQYF.

This clonotype was detected only a few times. The chain employs TRBV9 and TRBJ1-1, with D maybe TRBD1 (5 bases). The length of the CDR3 is 15 residues. Deletions cut 0 bases from V and 2 bases from J, with 11 bases between. Germline CDR1 and CDR2: SGDLS and YYNGEE. The CDR3 here is CASSVGGGPNTEAFF. For the CDR3, the DNA is TGTGCCAGCAGCGTAGGCGGGGGTCCAAACACTGAAGCTTTCTTT.

This chain links TRBV6-2 or TRBV6-3 with TRBJ2-1; D remains ambiguous. Trimming left V 0 bases short and J 4 bases short, with 10 bases between. The CDR3 is 15 residues long. Germline CDR1 reads MNHEY; CDR2 reads SVGEGT. The CDR3 DNA is TGTGCCAGCAGTTACTCAGGGTTTGAGTACAATGAGCAGTTCTTC. Its translation is CASSYSGFEYNEQFF.